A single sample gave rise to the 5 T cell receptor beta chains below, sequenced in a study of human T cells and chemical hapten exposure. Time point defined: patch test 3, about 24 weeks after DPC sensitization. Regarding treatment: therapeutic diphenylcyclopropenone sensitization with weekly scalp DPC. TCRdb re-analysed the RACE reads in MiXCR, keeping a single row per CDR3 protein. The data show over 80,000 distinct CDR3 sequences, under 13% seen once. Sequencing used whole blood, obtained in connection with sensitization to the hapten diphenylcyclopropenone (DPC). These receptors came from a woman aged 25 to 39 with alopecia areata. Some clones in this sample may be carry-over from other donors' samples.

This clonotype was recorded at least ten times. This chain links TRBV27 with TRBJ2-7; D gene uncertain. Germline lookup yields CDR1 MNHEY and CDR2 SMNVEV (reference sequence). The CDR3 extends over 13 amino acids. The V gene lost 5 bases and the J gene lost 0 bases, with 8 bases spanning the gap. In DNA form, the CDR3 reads TGTGCCAGCAGTAAATACGGCTCCTACGAGCAGTACGTC. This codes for CASSKYGSYEQYV.

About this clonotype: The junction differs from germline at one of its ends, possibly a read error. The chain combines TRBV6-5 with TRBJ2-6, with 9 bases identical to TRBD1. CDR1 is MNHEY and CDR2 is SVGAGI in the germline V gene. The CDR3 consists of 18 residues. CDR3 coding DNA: TGTGCCAGCAGTTGGTCGACAGGGGGTAGCTCTGGGACCAACGTCCTGACTTTC. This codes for CASSWSTGGSSGTNVLTF.

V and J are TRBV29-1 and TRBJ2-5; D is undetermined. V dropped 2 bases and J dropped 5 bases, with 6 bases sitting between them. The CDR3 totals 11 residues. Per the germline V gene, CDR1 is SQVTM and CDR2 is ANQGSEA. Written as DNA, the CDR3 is TGCAGCGTTGAACCGGCGGAGACCCAGTACTTC. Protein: CSVEPAETQYF.

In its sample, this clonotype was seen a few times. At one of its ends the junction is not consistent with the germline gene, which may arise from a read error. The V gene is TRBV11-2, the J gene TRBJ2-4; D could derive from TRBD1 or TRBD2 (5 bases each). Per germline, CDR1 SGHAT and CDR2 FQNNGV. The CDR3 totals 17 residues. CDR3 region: CASSPLITGGVKNIRYF. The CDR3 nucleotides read TGTGCCAGCAGCCCGCTTATCACAGGAGGCGTCAAAAACATTCGGTACTTC.

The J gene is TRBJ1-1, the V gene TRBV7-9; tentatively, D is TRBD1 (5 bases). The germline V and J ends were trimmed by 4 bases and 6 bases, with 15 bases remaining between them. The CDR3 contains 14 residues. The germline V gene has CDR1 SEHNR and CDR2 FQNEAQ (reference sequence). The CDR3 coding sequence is TGTGCCAGCAGCTCGGCGGGGACCTTCCCTGAAGCTTTCTTT. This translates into CASSSAGTFPEAFF.